This TCR beta chain was recovered during a study of post-analysis software for immune sequencing data. Regarding the study as a whole: Strong co-clustering by F measure was evident for samples that had been prepared in the same batch. Patients carried four or five TRBV segments more frequently than controls did, and TRBV5-6, TRBV5-1 and TRBV20-1 were among them. Controls had significantly higher normalized Chao1 diversity than multiple sclerosis patients.

A word on this clonotype: Its antigen is not identified.

Carried by the TCR beta cDNA libraries were unique molecular identifiers. In TCRdb, the PCR reads were re-called with MiXCR into one record per CDR3 protein. Among some 240,000 distinct CDR3 sequences listed, 35% to 40% were seen once. The CDR3 extends over 15 amino acids. V lost 4 bases and J lost 4, with 14 bases in between. Per the germline V gene, CDR1 is MDHEN and CDR2 is SYDVKM. This TCR derives from a girl aged 10-17 years with multiple sclerosis. Sequenced sample: blood. The chain couples TRBV28 to TRBJ1-5, with D uncertain. CDR3 amino acids: CASSYPGNSNQPQHF. In nucleotides, the CDR3 is TGTGCCAGCAGTTACCCCGGGAATTCAAATCAGCCCCAGCATTTT.